This T cell receptor (beta chain) was recovered during a study of regulatory T cells in long-lasting Graves disease. Study results and caveats: Only peripheral blood was studied, not thyroid tissue.

At least ten counts were recorded for this clonotype. What it recognizes is unknown. Stated time point: newly diagnosed GD, antithyroid drugs for less than 3 months. There was RNA extracted from PBMCs, and the TCR library was made from it. This CDR3 is built from 13 residues. V shed 1 base and J shed 4 bases, with 7 bases lying between them. In germline, CDR1 is LGHNA, CDR2 YSLEER. iRepertoire HTBI primers and Arm-PCR of CDR3 regions built TCR beta libraries. TCRdb used MiXCR to reprocess the multiplex PCR reads, holding one entry per CDR3 protein. This sample has some 410,000 distinct CDR3 sequences, with about a sixth found just once. The same specimen was also included in a second study, on T cells in Graves' hyperthyroidism and ophthalmopathy. Turning to that study: Clinicians diagnosed patients from clinical symptoms, serum thyroxine and TRAb, thyroid ultrasound and orbital computed tomography.

The rearrangement links TRBV4-3 to TRBJ2-5; no clear D gene. Sequenced material: peripheral blood mononuclear cells (PBMCs), taken at new diagnosis, from a patient treated with antithyroid drugs. The TCR was taken from a young woman with Graves disease. Here the CDR3 DNA reads TGCGCCAGCAGCCAAGTAGGTGGAGAGACCCAGTACTTC. Amino acid sequence: CASSQVGGETQYF.